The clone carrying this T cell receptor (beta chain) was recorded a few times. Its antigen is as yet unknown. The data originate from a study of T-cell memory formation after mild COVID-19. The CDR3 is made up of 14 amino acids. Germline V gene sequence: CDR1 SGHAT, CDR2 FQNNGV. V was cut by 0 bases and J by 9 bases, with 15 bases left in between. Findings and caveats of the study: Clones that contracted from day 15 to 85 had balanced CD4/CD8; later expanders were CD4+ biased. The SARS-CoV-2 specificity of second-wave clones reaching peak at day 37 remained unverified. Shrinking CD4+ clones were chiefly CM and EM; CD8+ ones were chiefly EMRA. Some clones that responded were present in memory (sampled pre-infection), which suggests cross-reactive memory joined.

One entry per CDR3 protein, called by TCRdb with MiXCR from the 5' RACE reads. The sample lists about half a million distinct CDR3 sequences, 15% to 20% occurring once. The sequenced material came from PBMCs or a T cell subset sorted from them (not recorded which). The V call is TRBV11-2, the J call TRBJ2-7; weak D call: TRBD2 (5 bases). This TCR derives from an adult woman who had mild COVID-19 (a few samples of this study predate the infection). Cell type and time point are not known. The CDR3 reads CASSLEGREGRQYF. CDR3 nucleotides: TGTGCCAGCAGCTTAGAGGGCCGTGAAGGGAGGCAGTACTTC.